These 25 T cell receptor beta chains originate from one sample sequenced in a study of T cells in Graves' hyperthyroidism and ophthalmopathy. TCR beta CDR3 regions were amplified from RNA. An initial round of RT-PCR targeting the TCR CDR3 relied on the HTBI primer set. TCRdb re-called the multiplex PCR reads with MiXCR, one entry per CDR3 protein. The table records some 500,000 distinct CDR3 sequences, around 14% of them present only once. What was sequenced was blood. These receptors all come from a young woman with Graves' hyperthyroidism.

This clonotype has ten or more counts. This chain uses TRBV5-1 with TRBJ1-1; D is unresolved. V lost 6 bases and J 2 bases, leaving 17 bases between the germline ends. The CDR3 contains 15 residues. CDR1 and CDR2 (germline): SGHRS, YFSETQ. Written as DNA, the CDR3 is TGCGCCAGCATACCCTTCCCAGGACCAAACACTGAAGCTTTCTTT. It yields the protein CASIPFPGPNTEAFF.

This clonotype was counted at least ten times. This chain joins TRBV27 and TRBJ2-3, with 16 positions matching TRBD2. Unmatched junction bases numbered 13, after V lost 6 bases and J lost 4 bases. The V gene's germline CDR1 is MNHEY and CDR2 SMNVEV (reference sequence). The CDR3 spans 19 residues. Written as DNA, the CDR3 is TGTGCCAGCAGCCTTACGCCGGGACTAGCGGGAGGGGGCGCAGATACGCAGTATTTT. Its protein product is CASSLTPGLAGGGADTQYF.

The CDR3 DNA sequence: TGTGCCAGCAGCCCGAGGGGGAGGGAGAGTGGCACCGGGGAGCTGTTTTTT. This gives the protein CASSPRGRESGTGELFF. The chain joins TRBV7-3 to TRBJ2-2; maybe TRBD2 (7 bases). V shed 5 bases and J shed 4 bases, with 20 bases lying between them. Per germline, CDR1 SGHTA and CDR2 FQGTGA. The CDR3 is 17 amino acids.

This clonotype was recorded many times. The V and J genes are TRBV3-1 and TRBJ2-1; 7 bases fit TRBD2. Germline CDR1 and CDR2: LGHDT and YNNKEL (reference sequence). V gave up 0 bases and J gave up 8 bases; unmatched junction bases: 4. The length of the CDR3 is 14 residues. The CDR3 coding sequence is TGTGCCAGCAGCCAAGAGGGACTAATCTATGAGCAGTTCTTC. Its translation: CASSQEGLIYEQFF.

In the case of this clonotype: A read error may be the cause here, since a much bigger clone is one base away. The rearrangement links TRBV12-3 or TRBV12-4 to TRBJ1-5; D remains ambiguous. V gave up 4 bases and J gave up 2 bases, with 12 bases separating them. The CDR3 consists of 15 residues. CDR3 sequence: CASSSIRAGNQPQHF. CDR3 nucleotides: TGTGCCAGCAGTTCAATAAGGGCAGGCAATCAGCCCCAGCATTTT.

This clonotype was counted ten times or more. This chain connects TRBV12-3 or TRBV12-4 to TRBJ2-5, with 9 bases matching TRBD1. The CDR3 loop spans 16 amino acids. J lost 2 bases, V lost 5 bases, and 9 bases had no gene match. This CDR3 reads CASSPPGQGRQETQYF. The CDR3 bases are TGTGCCAGCAGTCCGCCGGGACAGGGACGTCAAGAGACCCAGTACTTC.

V gene TRBV4-1 combines with J gene TRBJ2-7, with 10 bases identical to TRBD2. This CDR3 has 14 residues. Unmatched junction bases numbered 5, after V lost 4 bases and J lost 5 bases. Per germline, CDR1 MGHRA and CDR2 YSYEKL. The CDR3 here is CASSLLAGVDEQYV. The CDR3 DNA is TGCGCCAGCAGCCTGCTAGCGGGAGTGGACGAGCAGTACGTC.

This clonotype was seen a handful of times. The rearrangement uses TRBV10-1 and TRBJ2-3; D unclear. The germline gives CDR1 WNHNN, CDR2 SYGVQD (reference sequence). The ends were cut back, 4 bases at V and 1 base at J, with 6 bases in the middle. This CDR3 is 13 amino acids long. The CDR3 is CASSGNGTDTQYF. CDR3 bases: TGCGCCAGCAGTGGAAACGGCACAGATACGCAGTATTTT.

This chain connects TRBV3-1 to TRBJ2-4; TRBD2 matches 14 bases. Germline-derived CDR1 and CDR2 are LGHDT and YNNKEL (reference sequence). The CDR3 is made up of 18 amino acids. The trim removed 0 bases at V and 3 bases at J, leaving 4 bases unmatched. CDR3 sequence reads: CASSQDRLAGGVKNIQYF. The CDR3 DNA is TGTGCCAGCAGCCAAGATCGACTAGCGGGAGGGGTCAAAAACATTCAGTACTTC.

In its sample, this clonotype was seen a few times. V and J are TRBV6-1 and TRBJ2-7; the D gene could be TRBD1 or TRBD2 (5 bases each). Germline values: CDR1 MNHNS, CDR2 SASEGT. The CDR3 sequence is 14 residues long. Trimming took 6 bases from V and 0 from J, leaving 12 bases between them. The CDR3 region has the DNA TGTGCCAGCAGAATTGGGACGTACTCCTACGAGCAGTACGTC. Encoded protein: CASRIGTYSYEQYV.

Only a few counts were recorded for this clonotype. The V gene is TRBV6-1, the J gene TRBJ2-1; D may be TRBD1 (5 bases). Germline V gene data show CDR1 as MNHNS and CDR2 as SASEGT. This CDR3 has 14 residues. The germline V and J ends were trimmed by 5 bases and 3 bases, with 11 bases remaining between them. The CDR3 nucleotides read TGTGCCAGCAGTCCCAGGACATACTACAATGAGCAGTTCTTC. Translating gives CASSPRTYYNEQFF.

The genes are TRBV19 and TRBJ2-1; 11 nucleotides agree with TRBD2. V lost 0 bases and J lost 2; bases outside the gene matches: 6. This CDR3 comprises 18 residues. Germline CDR1 LNHDA, CDR2 SQIVND (reference sequence). CDR3 sequence (DNA): TGTGCCAGTAGTATAGATCGTATAGCGGGAGGGGCCTACAATGAGCAGTTCTTC. Translated: CASSIDRIAGGAYNEQFF. Filled out from reference TRBV19 and TRBJ2-1, the complete variable domain reads DGGITQSPKYLFRKEGQNVTLSCEQNLNHDAMYWYRQDPGQGLRLIYYSQIVNDFQKGDIAEGYSVSREKKESFPLTVTSAQKNPTAFYLCASSIDRIAGGAYNEQFFGPGTRLTVL.

This clonotype has at least ten counts. The rearrangement joins TRBV29-1 to TRBJ1-5; possibly TRBD1 for D (6 bases). The germline V gene encodes CDR1 SQVTM and CDR2 ANQGSEA. CDR3 length equals 14 residues. Trimming cost V 4 bases and J 2 bases, with 12 bases left between them. Here the CDR3 reads CSVAPGDGNQPQHF. CDR3 DNA: TGCAGCGTTGCTCCAGGGGACGGCAATCAGCCCCAGCATTTT.

This clonotype was observed at least ten times. The rearrangement joins TRBV18 to TRBJ2-3; 7 nucleotides match TRBD1. CDR3 length equals 18 residues. Trimming cost V 3 bases and J 0 bases; bases outside gene matches: 12. Germline assignment: CDR1 KGHSH and CDR2 LQKENI. The chain's CDR3 is CASSPIGLTGKSTDTQYF. CDR3 sequence (DNA): TGTGCCAGCTCACCTATCGGACTGACAGGGAAAAGCACAGATACGCAGTATTTT. Full variable domain (missing parts from reference TRBV18 and TRBJ2-3): NAGVMQNPRHLVRRRGQEARLRCSPMKGHSHVYWYRQLPEEGLKFMVYLQKENIIDESGMPKERFSAEFPKEGPSILRIQQVVRGDSAAYFCASSPIGLTGKSTDTQYFGPGTRLTVL.

This clonotype was observed a handful of times. The chain carries TRBV12-5 and TRBJ2-3, with 10 bases that match TRBD2. The CDR3 has 16 residues. Trimming cost V 3 bases and J 2 bases; bases outside gene matches: 5. Per germline, CDR1 LGHNT and CDR2 FRNRAP. CDR3: CASGLLAGTITDTQYF. In DNA, the CDR3 is TGTGCTAGTGGTTTACTAGCGGGAACAATCACAGATACGCAGTATTTT. Combining the CDR3 with reference TRBV12-5 and TRBJ2-3 gives the whole variable domain DARVTQTPRHKVTEMGQEVTMRCQPILGHNTVFWYRQTMMQGLELLAYFRNRAPLDDSGMPKDRFSAEMPDATLATLKIQPSEPRDSAVYFCASGLLAGTITDTQYFGPGTRLTVL.

In this sample, this clonotype turned up a few times. The rearrangement joins TRBV10-3 to TRBJ1-1; possible D gene TRBD1, 5 bases. Germline V lookup: CDR1 ENHRY, CDR2 SYGVKD. V was trimmed by 4 bases and J by 11 bases, leaving 17 bases between them. CDR3 size: 13 residues. The CDR3 reads CAISGFGALDAFF. In DNA, the CDR3 is TGTGCCATCAGTGGGTTCGGGGCCCTGGACGCTTTCTTT.

The chain uses TRBV4-1 and TRBJ1-1; D is ambiguous. The CDR3 is 14 residues long. Germline CDR1 reads MGHRA; CDR2 reads YSYEKL. The V gene lost 0 bases and the J gene lost 3 bases, with 8 bases spanning the gap. The DNA of the CDR3 is TGCGCCAGCAGCCAAGATTACCCAGACACTGAAGCTTTCTTT. Its translation: CASSQDYPDTEAFF.

CDR3 sequence (DNA): TGTGCCAGCAGTGCCGGGACAGGGGTCGACGAGCAGTACTTC. It specifies CASSAGTGVDEQYF. The rearrangement links TRBV7-2 to TRBJ2-7; 10 nucleotides agree with TRBD1. Trimming cost V 6 bases and J 5 bases; bases outside gene matches: 7. The CDR3 has 14 amino acids. CDR1 and CDR2 (germline): SGHTA, FQGNSA.

This clonotype was seen ten or more times. The rearrangement joins TRBV28 to TRBJ1-5, with D unclear. The CDR3 has 11 residues. The germline V gene has CDR1 MDHEN and CDR2 SYDVKM. Trimming shortened V by 9 bases and J by 3 bases, and 6 bases separated the two germline ends. CDR3 sequence: CASRDNQPQHF. CDR3 sequence (DNA): TGTGCCAGTAGGGACAATCAGCCCCAGCATTTT.

In regard to this clonotype: This may stem from a read error, because a much larger clone lies one nucleotide away. V usage is TRBV14 and J usage is TRBJ2-1; D gene ambiguous. Germline V gives CDR1 SGHDN, CDR2 FVKESK. The length of the CDR3 is 14 residues. CDR3: CANSPERVYNEQFF. The CDR3 nucleotides are TGTGCCAACAGCCCAGAACGGGTCTACAATGAGCAGTTCTTC.

In its sample, this clonotype was seen many times. The chain is built from TRBV9 and TRBJ2-5; possible D gene TRBD2, 7 bases. The ends were cut back, 0 bases at V and 4 bases at J, with 13 bases in the middle. Germline CDR1 SGDLS, CDR2 YYNGEE. This CDR3 has 15 residues. CDR3 nucleotide sequence: TGTGCCAGCAGCGTAGTGCCAGGGGAGGGAGAGACCCAGTACTTC. Encoded protein: CASSVVPGEGETQYF.

This clonotype appeared many times. The chain recombines TRBV12-3 or TRBV12-4 with TRBJ2-7, with TRBD2 matching over 13 bases. The CDR3 is made up of 15 amino acids. The V and J ends lost 5 bases and 2 bases, in that order; junction bases with no gene match: 3. The CDR3 sequence is CASSPTSGRAYEQYF. CDR3 nucleotide sequence: TGTGCCAGCAGTCCTACTAGCGGGAGGGCCTACGAGCAGTACTTC.

The genes are TRBV7-2 and TRBJ2-5; D is uncertain. Germline lookup yields CDR1 SGHTA and CDR2 FQGNSA. CDR3 length: 14 residues. V was trimmed by 5 bases and J by 4 bases, leaving 14 bases between them. This CDR3 is CASSPRNTLETQYF. The CDR3 DNA is TGTGCCAGCAGCCCACGGAATACGTTAGAGACCCAGTACTTC.

This clonotype was seen more than once but under ten times. The CDR3 DNA is TGTGCCACCAGCAGAGGGCGGGCAGGGGGTGAGCAGTTCTTC. Amino acids: CATSRGRAGGEQFF. This chain uses TRBV15 with TRBJ2-1, with 7 positions matching TRBD1. Unmatched junction bases numbered 6, after V lost 1 base and J lost 9 bases. The CDR3 runs to 14 residues. The germline CDR1 and CDR2 sequences are LNHNV and YYDKDF (reference sequence).

This clonotype was observed a handful of times. V and J are TRBV13 and TRBJ2-1; TRBD2 aligns across 10 bases. With 2 bases clipped from V and 10 bases from J, the junction kept 11 bases outside the gene matches. The germline V gene has CDR1 PRHDT and CDR2 FYEKMQ (reference sequence). The CDR3 is made up of 16 amino acids. The CDR3 DNA follows: TGTGCCAGCAGCTTAAGGTCTCTAGCGGGAGAGTGGGAGCAGTTCTTC. Translating it yields CASSLRSLAGEWEQFF.